The rows below give T cell receptor beta chains drawn from one sample of a study of T-cell memory formation after mild COVID-19. Via MiXCR, TCRdb re-called the 5' RACE reads, giving one row per CDR3 protein. Of roughly 150,000 distinct CDR3 sequences listed, about 14% are singletons. The sample was PBMCs or a T cell subset sorted from them (not recorded which). The receptors here all came from an adult woman who had mild COVID-19 (a few samples of this study predate the infection). Cell type and time point are not known. Both conserved end residues are trimmed from each CDR3. Fields, in order: V gene, J gene, CDR3 protein.

TRBV13	TRBJ2-7	ASSSHRYEQY
TRBV4-1	TRBJ2-3	ASSQSPGLVADTQY
TRBV7-2	TRBJ2-1	ASSLVRAGGVNEQF
TRBV29-1	TRBJ2-7	SVGDSSYEQY
TRBV5-1	TRBJ1-1	ASSAGQLNTEAF
TRBV18	TRBJ1-2	ASSTTEFNYGYT
TRBV12-3/TRBV12-4	TRBJ1-3	ASSLSISGNTIY
TRBV5-5	TRBJ2-7	ASRNRDQGLPYEQY
TRBV20-1	TRBJ1-5	SASEPRTGSVQPQH
TRBV19	TRBJ2-1	ASSGRGGAYNEQF
TRBV19	TRBJ2-1	ASRALAGGRNEQF
TRBV5-1	TRBJ1-5	ASSLTATGGNQPQH
TRBV28	TRBJ2-1	ASSGSGRVRNEQF
TRBV5-1	TRBJ2-1	ASSLAPSGGYNEQF
TRBV5-1	TRBJ1-2	ASSPLPGTNYGYT
TRBV5-6	TRBJ2-7	ASSLDGDYEQY
TRBV9	TRBJ2-2	ASSRPGRGFTGELF
TRBV29-1	TRBJ2-5	SVESDRLQETQY
TRBV12-3/TRBV12-4	TRBJ2-1	ASSADLGFEQF
TRBV6-6	TRBJ2-1	ASMSLAGGNEQF
TRBV2	TRBJ2-4	ASSADIRGNIQY
TRBV12-3/TRBV12-4	TRBJ2-1	ASSWGTSGRNPDLSYNEQF
TRBV24-1	TRBJ1-2	ATSDLRVYT
TRBV24-1	TRBJ1-2	ATSDFRDGHYGYT
TRBV10-3	TRBJ2-5	AISEPLGQQETQY
TRBV24-1	TRBJ2-3	ATSDRDSPTDTQY
TRBV29-1	TRBJ2-7	SVLPQGTYYEQY
TRBV18	TRBJ2-6	ASSPRTGSGANVLT
TRBV12-3/TRBV12-4	TRBJ2-3	ASGRGTDTQY
TRBV6-2/TRBV6-3	TRBJ2-1	ASSLAGPGLDPHEQF
TRBV20-1	TRBJ2-3	SAPSTGTDTQY
TRBV5-1	TRBJ1-1	ASSLGGRGVNTEAF
TRBV7-2	TRBJ1-2	ASSLETGGGGYT
TRBV4-1	TRBJ1-1	ASSQVQGLTEAF
TRBV18	TRBJ2-1	ASSVTGRDENEQF
TRBV3-1	TRBJ2-1	ASSHPGGQTYNEQF